Given below is one T cell receptor (beta chain) in context. The CDR3 is made up of 15 amino acids. Between the trimmed V and J ends, which lost 5 bases and 1 base, there was a span of 12 bases. Germline V CDR1 and CDR2: SGHTA, FQGNSA. The data originate from a study of blood T cell repertoires in COVID-19. Profiled with immunoSEQ multiplex PCR; TCRdb holds only in-frame clones, not every one. The table has 130,000 or so clones, roughly 85% seen once; the top ten hold more than 20%. Sequencing was carried out using peripheral blood. This chain connects TRBV7-2 to TRBJ2-1; unclear D gene. This TCR was recovered from a human donor in a cohort sampled during active COVID-19. The CDR3 region is CASSLTFWSYNEQFF. The CDR3 nucleotides are TGTGCCAGCAGCCTCACATTCTGGTCCTACAATGAGCAGTTCTTC.